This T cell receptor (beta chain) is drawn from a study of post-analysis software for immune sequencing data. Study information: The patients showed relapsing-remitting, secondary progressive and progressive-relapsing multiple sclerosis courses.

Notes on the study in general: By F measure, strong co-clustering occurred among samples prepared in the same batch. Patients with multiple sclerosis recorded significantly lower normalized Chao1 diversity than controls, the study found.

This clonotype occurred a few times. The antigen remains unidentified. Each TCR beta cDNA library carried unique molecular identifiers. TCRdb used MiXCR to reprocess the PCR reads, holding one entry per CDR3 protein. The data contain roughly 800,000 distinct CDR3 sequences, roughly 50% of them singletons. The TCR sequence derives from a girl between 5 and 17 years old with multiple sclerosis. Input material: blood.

The CDR3: CASSLGSLSNEQFF. CDR3 DNA: TGCGCCAGCAGCTTGGGTAGCCTATCGAATGAGCAGTTCTTC. The chain combines TRBV5-1 with TRBJ2-1; D not certain. Germline loops: CDR1 SGHRS, CDR2 YFSETQ. The CDR3 contains 14 residues. The V end was cut by 0 bases, the J end by 7 bases, with 11 bases between.